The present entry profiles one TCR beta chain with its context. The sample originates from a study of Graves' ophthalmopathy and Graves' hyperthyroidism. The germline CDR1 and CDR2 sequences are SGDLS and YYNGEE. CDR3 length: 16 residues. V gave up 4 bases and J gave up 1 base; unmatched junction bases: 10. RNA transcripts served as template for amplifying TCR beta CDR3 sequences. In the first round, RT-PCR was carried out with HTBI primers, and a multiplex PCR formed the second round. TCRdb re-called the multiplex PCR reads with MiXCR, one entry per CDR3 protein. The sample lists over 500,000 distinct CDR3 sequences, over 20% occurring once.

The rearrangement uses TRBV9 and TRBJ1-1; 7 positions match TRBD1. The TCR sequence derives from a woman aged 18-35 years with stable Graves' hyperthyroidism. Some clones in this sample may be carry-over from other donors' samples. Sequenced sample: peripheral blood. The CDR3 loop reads CASSPGRQGPNTEAFF. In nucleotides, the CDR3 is TGTGCCAGCAGCCCCGGCCGACAGGGCCCGAACACTGAAGCTTTCTTT.